This TCR beta chain was recorded in a study of graft-versus-host responses after intestinal transplantation (dated by TCRdb to the early 2020s). At the level of the whole study: Recipients received multivisceral, liver-intestinal, or isolated intestinal transplants. Every recipient was given anti-thymocyte globulin induction, then maintenance tacrolimus and steroids for approximately 3 years. Bulk TCR-beta CDR3 sequencing was used to track graft-versus-host and host-versus-graft alloreactive T cell clones in the graft, circulation and bone marrow after intestinal transplantation. Alloreactive clones were identified by sequencing pre-transplant mixed lymphocyte reaction products and comparing these products with unstimulated pre-transplant donor and recipient T cells. A cohort of about two dozen intestinal transplant recipients, including one retransplant, was enrolled, and 3 patients lacking pretransplant specimens were excluded. A peak of at least 4% donor T cells among recipient peripheral blood mononuclear cells was the definition used for donor T cell macrochimerism. Rather than being sequenced by the commercial service, samples from a few later patients were sequenced in-house on an Illumina MiSeq and processed with MiXCR. The study at large found these results: High GvH to HvG T cell clonal ratios were observed in the allografts of patients with donor T cell macrochimerism. Early after transplant, peak levels of circulating GvH clones were found to be associated with declines in HvG clones. GvH clones were detected in recipient bone marrow, and some appeared earlier in ileal mucosa or blood, consistent with an intestinal mucosal origin. The relatively low number and heterogeneity of intestinal transplant patients limited the conclusions.

The cysteine opens and the phenylalanine closes a CDR3 of 11 amino acids. The DNA shown is the 33-base CDR3, in frame from base 1. A note on this clone: Which antigen it targets is not known. Per-nucleotide qualities are absent, and no much larger clonotype sits a single base away.

Intraepithelial and lamina propria lymphocytes were isolated from graft specimens using dithiothreitol, EDTA incubations and collagenase D digestion. Bulk TCR-beta sequencing was performed on serial intestinal graft biopsy specimens collected as late as 600 days after transplant. The library relied on the immunoSEQ multiplex PCR assay. High-throughput TCR-beta CDR3 sequencing of genomic DNA from most patients was performed by Adaptive Biotechnologies. The published analysis was carried out like this. TCR sequencing data were retrieved from Adaptive's ImmunoSEQ software for some 17 patients, whereas three other patients were processed with MiXCR and VDJtools. CDR3 nucleotide sequences shared between donor and recipient were removed because the origin of such sequences could not be assigned. Alloreactive clones required at least 2-fold expansion over unstimulated cells and minimum CFSE-low frequency of 0.002% (template counts) or 0.001% (read counts). Clones detected in sequenced pre-transplant spleen, lymph node, or MLR CFSE-low populations of the donor or recipient were defined as mappable. Cumulative frequency of alloreactive clones was calculated as a percentage of all sequences weighted by copy number. Entries here come from immuneACCESS through TCRdb and include only in-frame sequences with V and J called. Some clones fail to appear in such tables; in the studies checked, an unresolved V gene covers under half of the shortfall, and the cause of the remainder is unknown. V and J calls and clone size come straight from that table; D and trimming were deduced from the DNA. The sample profile shows tens of thousands of clones; 75% to 90% of them were found once. The top ten clonotypes cover approximately 19% of the sample.

The input for sequencing was ileum tissue, taken approximately 200 days after intestinal transplant. The receptor was isolated from a human patient who received an intestinal transplant, so some T cells may come from the graft donor. The receptor chain draws on TRBV12-1 and TRBJ2-7. TRBV12-1 represents a pseudogene. The DNA sequence follows: TGTGCCAGCAGCTTTTATGCTGGGACCGTCTTC. This translates into CASSFYAGTVF.